Presented here are 4 T cell receptor beta chains from one specimen sequenced in a study of blood T cell repertoires in COVID-19 (dated by TCRdb to about 2020). Receptor libraries were prepared by the immunoSEQ multiplex PCR assay. Imported from immuneACCESS, the table was reduced by TCRdb to in-frame sequences with V and J called. These copies leave out some clones; in studies compared against another copy, an unresolved V gene accounts for under half, and the cause of the remainder is not known. The sample table shows some 110,000 clones, and approximately 87% are seen once. The top ten constitute over 2% of the sample. Sequences were obtained from peripheral blood. These TCRs come from a young man with acute or convalescent COVID-19.

The sample holds one count of this clone. The CDR3 spells CASSVGGTGIYEQYF. The CDR3 DNA sequence: TGTGCCAGCAGCGTAGGAGGGACAGGGATCTACGAGCAGTACTTC. V gene TRBV9 combines with J gene TRBJ2-7, with 9 bases identical to TRBD1. This CDR3 contains 15 residues. From germline, CDR1 is SGDLS and CDR2 YYNGEE. The ends lost 0 bases at V and 3 bases at J; junction bases unmatched: 4.

CDR3 protein: CASSRVERFNSPLHF. The CDR3 coding sequence is TGCGCCAGCAGCCGAGTTGAGAGGTTCAATTCACCCCTCCACTTT. The chain recombines TRBV4-1 with TRBJ1-6; the D is unclear. Germline V CDR1 and CDR2: MGHRA, YSYEKL. V was pared by 4 bases and J by 7 bases, with 14 bases between. The CDR3 consists of 15 residues.

The CDR3: CASRQGQGAGNTIYF. DNA for the CDR3: TGTGCCAGCAGGCAAGGACAGGGGGCCGGAAACACCATATATTTT. This chain joins TRBV6-5 and TRBJ1-3; 11 bases agree with TRBD1. Trimming took 6 bases from V and 4 from J; bases not matched to a gene: 5. Germline CDR1 and CDR2: MNHEY and SVGAGI. This CDR3 is built from 15 residues.

V usage is TRBV12-3 or TRBV12-4 and J usage is TRBJ2-1; D uncertain. V lost 4 bases and J lost 2, with 6 bases in between. CDR3 size: 13 residues. CDR3 in amino acids: CASSSPAYNEQFF. CDR3 coding DNA: TGTGCCAGCAGTTCCCCCGCCTACAATGAGCAGTTCTTC.